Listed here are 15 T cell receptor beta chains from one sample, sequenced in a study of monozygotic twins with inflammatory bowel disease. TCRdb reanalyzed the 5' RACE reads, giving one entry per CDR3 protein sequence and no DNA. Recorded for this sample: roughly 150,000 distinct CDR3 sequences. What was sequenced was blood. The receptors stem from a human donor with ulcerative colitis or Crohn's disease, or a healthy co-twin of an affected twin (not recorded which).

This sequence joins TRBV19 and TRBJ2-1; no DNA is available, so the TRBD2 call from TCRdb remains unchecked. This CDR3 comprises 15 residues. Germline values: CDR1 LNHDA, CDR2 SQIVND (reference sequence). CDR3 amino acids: CASSRYIGIGNEQFF.

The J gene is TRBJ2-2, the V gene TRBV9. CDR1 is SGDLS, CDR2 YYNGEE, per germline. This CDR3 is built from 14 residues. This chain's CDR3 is CASSPTPNTGELFF.

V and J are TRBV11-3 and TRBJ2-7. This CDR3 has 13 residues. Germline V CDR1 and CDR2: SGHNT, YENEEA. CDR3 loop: CASSFDPYYEQYF.

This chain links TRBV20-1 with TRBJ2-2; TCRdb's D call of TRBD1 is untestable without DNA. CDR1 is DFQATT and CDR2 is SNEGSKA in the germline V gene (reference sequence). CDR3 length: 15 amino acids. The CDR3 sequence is CSASRDRLNTGELFF.

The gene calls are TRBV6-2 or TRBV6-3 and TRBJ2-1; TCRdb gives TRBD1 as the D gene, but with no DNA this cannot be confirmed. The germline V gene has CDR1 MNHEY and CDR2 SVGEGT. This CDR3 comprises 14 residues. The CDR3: CASCAGSLYNEQFF.

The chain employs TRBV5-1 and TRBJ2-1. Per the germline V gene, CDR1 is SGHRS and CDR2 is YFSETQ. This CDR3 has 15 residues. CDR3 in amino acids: CASSLVGSSYNEQFF.

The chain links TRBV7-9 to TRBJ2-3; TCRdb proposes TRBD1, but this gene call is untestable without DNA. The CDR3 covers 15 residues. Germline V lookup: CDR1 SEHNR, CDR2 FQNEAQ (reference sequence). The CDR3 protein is CASSSGQGLTDTQYF.

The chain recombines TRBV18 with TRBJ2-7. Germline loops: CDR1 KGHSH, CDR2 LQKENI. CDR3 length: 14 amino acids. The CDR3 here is CASSPRQDTYEQYF.

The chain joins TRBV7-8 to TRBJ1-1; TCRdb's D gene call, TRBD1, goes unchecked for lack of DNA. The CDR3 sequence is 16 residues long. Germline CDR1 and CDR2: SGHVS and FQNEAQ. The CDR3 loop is CASSLAAGLPNTEAFF.

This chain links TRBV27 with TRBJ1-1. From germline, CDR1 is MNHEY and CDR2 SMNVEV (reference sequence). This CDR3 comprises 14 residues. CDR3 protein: CASSLLAERAEAFF.

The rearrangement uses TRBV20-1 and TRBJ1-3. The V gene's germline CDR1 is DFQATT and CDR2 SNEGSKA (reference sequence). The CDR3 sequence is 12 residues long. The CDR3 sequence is CSVRRSGNTIYF.

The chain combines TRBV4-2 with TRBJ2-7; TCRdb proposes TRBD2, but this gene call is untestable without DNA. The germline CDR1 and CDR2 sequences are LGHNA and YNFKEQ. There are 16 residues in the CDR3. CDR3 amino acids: CASSQSSSYSPYEQYF.

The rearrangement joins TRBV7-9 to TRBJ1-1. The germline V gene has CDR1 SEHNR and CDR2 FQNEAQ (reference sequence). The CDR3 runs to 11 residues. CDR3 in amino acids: CASSSKGDGFF.

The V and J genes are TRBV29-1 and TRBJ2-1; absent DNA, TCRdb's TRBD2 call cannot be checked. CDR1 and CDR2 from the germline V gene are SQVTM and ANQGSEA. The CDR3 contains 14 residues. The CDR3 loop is CSVGRTSGYNEQFF.

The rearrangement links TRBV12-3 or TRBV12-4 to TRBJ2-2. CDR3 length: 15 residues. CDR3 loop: CASTPTGANTGELFF.